This T cell receptor beta chain was documented in a study of T cells after yellow fever vaccination. This clonotype came up many times. V was trimmed by 6 bases and J by 5 bases, leaving 17 bases between them. The CDR3 loop spans 14 amino acids. Germline V CDR1 and CDR2: DFQATT, SNEGSKA (reference sequence). TCRdb re-analysed the 5' RACE reads in MiXCR, keeping a single row per CDR3 protein. There are 300,000 or so distinct CDR3 sequences in the sample; roughly 4% occur only once, and less than 25% lies in the top ten. This receptor was obtained from a man between 18 and 35 years old who received the YFV17D yellow fever vaccine. The genes are TRBV20-1 and TRBJ2-1, with D possibly called TRBD1 or TRBD2 (6 bases each). The material sequenced was PBMCs, taken 5 days after the yellow fever booster vaccination. The CDR3, as DNA: TGCAGTGCCCCCCGCGGAGGGGGGAACAATGAGCAGTTCTTC. It specifies CSAPRGGGNNEQFF.